This T cell receptor (beta chain) is drawn from a study of blood T cell repertoires in COVID-19. Study-wide background: The analysed material was cDNA or gDNA that came from T cells, B-cell-depleted T cells, or PBMCs.

Data came from immunoSEQ multiplex PCR; TCRdb stores just in-frame clones and leaves some out. The table shows 200,000 to 250,000 clones, with roughly 80% occurring only once. Each exposed participant met a COVID-19 case in the 2 weeks preceding study entry. Trimming shortened V by 7 bases and J by 1 base, and 22 bases separated the two germline ends. CDR3 length equals 17 residues. Germline lookup yields CDR1 MNHEY and CDR2 SMNVEV (reference sequence). This sequence joins TRBV27 and TRBJ1-1, with D maybe TRBD1 (5 bases). The sequencing input was PBMCs or T cells enriched from blood (not recorded which). The TCR sequence derives from a woman aged 45-65 years who had been exposed to COVID-19. This CDR3 reads CASTTLRSGQRNTEAFF. CDR3 DNA: TGTGCCAGCACCACGCTTCGTTCAGGACAACGGAACACTGAAGCTTTCTTT.